Shown below are 30 T cell receptor beta chains from a single sample sequenced in a study of blood T cell repertoires in COVID-19. Sequencing used immunoSEQ multiplex PCR; TCRdb keeps in-frame clones, though not all of them. This sample has 310,000 or so clones, with about 91% found just once. The sequenced material came from PBMCs or T cells enriched from blood (not recorded which). The receptors were gathered from a woman under 30 who had recovered from COVID-19.

This rearrangement joins TRBV24-1 to TRBJ2-5; D uncertain. V was cut by 3 bases and J by 5 bases, with 15 bases left in between. The CDR3 is 15 amino acids. Per germline, CDR1 KGHDR and CDR2 SFDVKD. DNA for the CDR3: TGTGCCACCAGTGATGCCCGTAGTGCCTCGGAGACCCAGTACTTC. Amino acids: CATSDARSASETQYF.

The chain recombines TRBV28 with TRBJ2-2; TRBD2 might be the D (6 bases). In germline, CDR1 is MDHEN, CDR2 SYDVKM. The CDR3 contains 16 residues. V dropped 1 base and J dropped 1 base, with 10 bases sitting between them. Written as DNA, the CDR3 is TGTGCCAGCAGTTTATTTCCAGCGGGGAACACCGGGGAGCTGTTTTTT. It translates to CASSLFPAGNTGELFF.

Turning to this clone: This CDR3 is also generated by other DNA sequences in the sample. V is TRBV5-6 and J is TRBJ2-1, with 11 bases lining up with TRBD2. CDR1 and CDR2 from the germline V gene are SGHDT and YYEEEE. V shed 4 bases, J shed 4 bases, and the junction held 4 bases outside the gene matches. This CDR3 region has 15 residues. The CDR3 reads CASSLTSGTYNEQFF. The CDR3 nucleotides read TGTGCCAGCAGCCTGACTAGCGGGACGTACAATGAGCAGTTCTTC.

This clone was detected only once. The chain has TRBV28 and TRBJ2-3; D is perhaps TRBD2 (5 bases). The length of the CDR3 is 15 residues. The germline V gene encodes CDR1 MDHEN and CDR2 SYDVKM. Deletions cut 2 bases from V and 0 bases from J, with 9 bases between. Here the CDR3 DNA reads TGTGCCAGCAGTTTAGGCGGGTTTAGCACAGATACGCAGTATTTT. Translation: CASSLGGFSTDTQYF. The complete variable domain, with remaining parts taken from reference TRBV28 and TRBJ2-3, reads DVKVTQSSRYLVKRTGEKVFLECVQDMDHENMFWYRQDPGLGLRLIYFSYDVKMKEKGDIPEGYSVSREKKERFSLILESASTNQTSMYLCASSLGGFSTDTQYFGPGTRLTVL.

The V and J genes are TRBV28 and TRBJ2-7, with D possibly TRBD1 on 6 matching bases. This CDR3 spans 15 amino acids. In germline, CDR1 is MDHEN, CDR2 SYDVKM. V was shortened by 2 bases and J by 3 bases, with 14 bases between the two germline ends. This chain's CDR3 is CASSLGGTKIYEQYF. As DNA, the CDR3 is TGTGCCAGCAGTTTAGGGGGCACTAAGATCTACGAGCAGTACTTC.

V usage is TRBV29-1 and J usage is TRBJ1-2; D not certain. The V and J ends lost 6 bases and 6 bases respectively, with 17 bases between them. Germline assignment: CDR1 SQVTM and CDR2 ANQGSEA. The CDR3 spans 13 residues. CDR3 amino acids: CSVARRLADGYTF. Written as DNA, the CDR3 is TGCAGCGTCGCAAGGCGGTTGGCGGATGGCTACACCTTC. The whole variable domain, remainder taken from reference TRBV29-1 and TRBJ1-2, is SAVISQKPSRDICQRGTSLTIQCQVDSQVTMMFWYRQQPGQSLTLIATANQGSEATYESGFVIDKFPISRPNLTFSTLTVSNMSPEDSSIYLCSVARRLADGYTFGSGTRLTVV.

The V gene is TRBV19, the J gene TRBJ2-1; TRBD2 might be the D (6 bases). Trimming left V 11 bases short and J 4 bases short, with 21 bases between. The germline V gene has CDR1 LNHDA and CDR2 SQIVND (reference sequence). The CDR3 length is 15 residues. As DNA, the CDR3 is TGTGCCGTATCAGGGACGGGAGCAGCATACAATGAGCAGTTCTTC. Its protein product is CAVSGTGAAYNEQFF. Variable domain in full (rest from reference TRBV19 and TRBJ2-1): DGGITQSPKYLFRKEGQNVTLSCEQNLNHDAMYWYRQDPGQGLRLIYYSQIVNDFQKGDIAEGYSVSREKKESFPLTVTSAQKNPTAFYLCAVSGTGAAYNEQFFGPGTRLTVL.

This clone appeared a single time. One end of the junction fails to match germline, which may point to a read error. The rearrangement uses TRBV5-1 and TRBJ2-7, with TRBD1 matching 9 bases. The CDR3 totals 15 residues. CDR1 and CDR2 from the germline V gene are SGHRS and YFSETQ. The CDR3 protein is CASSQTGGMSYEQYF. CDR3 sequence (DNA): TGCGCCAGCAGTCAGACAGGGGGGATGTCCTACGAACAGTACTTC. The full variable domain, completed using reference TRBV5-1 and TRBJ2-7, is KAGVTQTPRYLIKTRGQQVTLSCSPISGHRSVSWYQQTPGQGLQFLFEYFSETQRNKGNFPGRFSGRQFSNSRSEMNVSTLELGDSALYLCASSQTGGMSYEQYFGPGTRLTVT.

The rearrangement links TRBV13 to TRBJ2-7; 12 bases map to TRBD1. Germline trimming cut 8 bases from V and 6 bases from J; bases unmatched to any gene: 8. Germline CDR1 and CDR2: PRHDT and FYEKMQ (reference sequence). The CDR3 has 14 residues. In nucleotides, the CDR3 is TGTGCCAGCCTCGGGACAGGGGGCCTCGGCGAGCAGTACTTC. Protein sequence: CASLGTGGLGEQYF.

The genes are TRBV7-9 and TRBJ2-5; 12 positions match TRBD1. CDR1 is SEHNR and CDR2 is FQNEAQ in the germline V gene (reference sequence). The CDR3 totals 15 residues. The junction had 5 bases not matched to a gene; V was cut back by 4 bases and J by 5 bases. CDR3 nucleotides: TGTGCCAGCAGCTCCCGGGACAGGGGGCACGAGACCCAGTACTTC. As protein: CASSSRDRGHETQYF.

This sequence joins TRBV30 and TRBJ2-7, with 7 bases aligning to TRBD2. CDR3 size: 12 residues. J was trimmed by 5 bases and V by 2 bases; bases with no gene match: 3. Germline V gene sequence: CDR1 GTSNPN, CDR2 SVGIG (reference sequence). CDR3 in amino acids: CAWSRGGDEQYF. Written as DNA, the CDR3 is TGTGCCTGGAGTCGGGGAGGGGACGAGCAGTACTTC.

The chain is built from TRBV18 and TRBJ1-2; TRBD1 might be the D (6 bases). Trimming took 4 bases from V and 2 from J, leaving 11 bases between them. The CDR3 has 14 amino acids. Looked up from germline, CDR1 is KGHSH and CDR2 is LQKENI. CDR3 sequence reads: CASSLVTGNYGYTF. The CDR3 nucleotides are TGTGCCAGCTCACTCGTCACAGGGAACTATGGCTACACCTTC.

V and J are TRBV30 and TRBJ1-5, with D tentatively TRBD1 (5 bases). The V end lost 2 bases, the J end lost 1 base, and 12 bases lay between the germline ends. CDR1 is GTSNPN, CDR2 SVGIG, per germline (reference sequence). CDR3 length: 15 amino acids. Written as DNA, the CDR3 is TGTGCCTGGAGTCCGGCAGGGTGGAGCAATCAGCCCCAGCATTTT. Translated: CAWSPAGWSNQPQHF. The whole variable domain, remainder taken from reference TRBV30 and TRBJ1-5, is SQTIHQWPATLVQPVGSPLSLECTVEGTSNPNLYWYRQAAGRGLQLLFYSVGIGQISSEVPQNLSASRPQDRQFILSSKKLLLSDSGFYLCAWSPAGWSNQPQHFGDGTRLSIL.

This clone was detected a few times. The V gene is TRBV7-2, the J gene TRBJ2-7; TRBD1 is a possible D gene (6 bases). Looked up from germline, CDR1 is SGHTA and CDR2 is FQGNSA. The CDR3 totals 14 residues. V lost 2 bases and J 3 bases, leaving 11 bases between the germline ends. CDR3 coding DNA: TGTGCCAGCAGCTTACTTCTAGGGGGCTACGAGCAGTACTTC. Translation: CASSLLLGGYEQYF.

The CDR3 protein is CASSLPGNTEAFF. The CDR3 DNA reads as TGTGCCAGCAGCTTACCAGGGAACACTGAAGCTTTCTTT. The chain employs TRBV5-4 and TRBJ1-1; D is undetermined. This CDR3 is built from 13 residues. CDR1 is SGHNT and CDR2 is YYREEE in the germline V gene (reference sequence). Trimming cost V 2 bases and J 1 base, with 6 bases left between them.

This clone occurred a few times. This sequence joins TRBV20-1 and TRBJ1-5; no firm D call. Germline V gene sequence: CDR1 DFQATT, CDR2 SNEGSKA (reference sequence). CDR3 length: 14 residues. The ends were cut back, 3 bases at V and 1 base at J, with 10 bases in the middle. CDR3 coding DNA: TGCAGTGCTAGTCTAGGTTTCAGCAATCAGCCCCAGCATTTT. This translates into CSASLGFSNQPQHF.

The V gene is TRBV30, the J gene TRBJ1-2, with D hard to call. The CDR3 spans 13 residues. Trimming cost V 3 bases and J 4 bases, with 12 bases left between them. Germline V gene data show CDR1 as GTSNPN and CDR2 as SVGIG (reference sequence). CDR3 amino acids: CAWRREAFYGYTF. The CDR3 nucleotides are TGTGCCTGGAGGAGGGAGGCCTTCTATGGCTACACCTTC. Using reference TRBV30 and TRBJ1-2 for the parts outside the CDR3, the full variable domain is SQTIHQWPATLVQPVGSPLSLECTVEGTSNPNLYWYRQAAGRGLQLLFYSVGIGQISSEVPQNLSASRPQDRQFILSSKKLLLSDSGFYLCAWRREAFYGYTFGSGTRLTVV.

This chain links TRBV7-3 with TRBJ2-1; the match to TRBD2 covers 11 bases. V lost 1 base, J lost 1 base, and 3 bases stayed unmatched. Per germline, CDR1 SGHTA and CDR2 FQGTGA. The length of the CDR3 is 17 residues. CDR3 protein: CASSLRGTSGSYNEQFF. The CDR3, as DNA: TGTGCCAGCAGCTTAAGGGGGACTAGCGGTTCCTACAATGAGCAGTTCTTC.

The J gene is TRBJ2-5, the V gene TRBV11-1; TRBD2 is a possible D gene (5 bases). The germline gives CDR1 SGHAT, CDR2 FQDESV (reference sequence). This CDR3 comprises 16 residues. The ends were cut back, 1 base at V and 4 bases at J, with 16 bases in the middle. In nucleotides, the CDR3 is TGTGCCAGCAGCTTAGAAGCGCTAGGCGAGGGAGAGACCCAGTACTTC. This sequence encodes CASSLEALGEGETQYF.

The chain recombines TRBV5-1 with TRBJ2-5; TRBD2 aligns across 12 bases. J lost 2 bases, V lost 1 base, and 6 bases had no gene match. Germline CDR1 reads SGHRS; CDR2 reads YFSETQ. The CDR3 is 17 amino acids. Here the CDR3 reads CASSLMTSGGVQETQYF. DNA for the CDR3: TGCGCCAGCAGCTTGATGACTAGCGGGGGCGTGCAAGAGACCCAGTACTTC. The variable domain in full, completed from reference TRBV5-1 and TRBJ2-5, reads KAGVTQTPRYLIKTRGQQVTLSCSPISGHRSVSWYQQTPGQGLQFLFEYFSETQRNKGNFPGRFSGRQFSNSRSEMNVSTLELGDSALYLCASSLMTSGGVQETQYFGPGTRLLVL.

The V gene is TRBV12-3 or TRBV12-4, the J gene TRBJ1-3; the D is unclear. The length of the CDR3 is 13 residues. V was pared by 7 bases and J by 0 bases, with 7 bases between. In DNA, the CDR3 is TGTGCCAGCATCCACAACTCTGGAAACACCATATATTTT. Translation: CASIHNSGNTIYF.

V gene TRBV7-9 combines with J gene TRBJ2-7; tentative D call: TRBD2 (6 bases). Germline V gene sequence: CDR1 SEHNR, CDR2 FQNEAQ (reference sequence). The V end was cut by 3 bases, the J end by 6 bases, with 21 bases between. This CDR3 is 16 amino acids long. The CDR3 DNA is TGTGCCAGCAGCTTCCCTGGGAGGTCGGCCCCTGCCGAGCAGTACTTC. Translation: CASSFPGRSAPAEQYF.

This chain joins TRBV7-2 and TRBJ2-3; tentative D call: TRBD1 (5 bases). V lost 6 bases, J lost 2 bases, and 12 bases lay in between. The CDR3 extends over 14 amino acids. CDR1 is SGHTA and CDR2 is FQGNSA in the germline V gene. The CDR3 DNA reads as TGTGCCAGCAGTCCTCCAGGGTACACAGATACGCAGTATTTT. This codes for CASSPPGYTDTQYF. Based on the CDR3 plus reference TRBV7-2 and TRBJ2-3, the full variable domain is GAGVSQSPSNKVTEKGKDVELRCDPISGHTALYWYRQSLGQGLEFLIYFQGNSAPDKSGLPSDRFSAERTGGSVSTLTIQRTQQEDSAVYLCASSPPGYTDTQYFGPGTRLTVL.

To note about this clone: One end of the junction fails to match germline, which may point to a read error. The gene calls are TRBV18 and TRBJ1-5, with 9 bases identical to TRBD1. Germline assignment: CDR1 KGHSH and CDR2 LQKENI. The CDR3 is made up of 14 amino acids. The CDR3 bases are TGTGCCAGCTCACGTACAGGGGGCAATAAGCCCCAGCATTTT. Translation: CASSRTGGNKPQHF.

J is TRBJ1-6 and V is TRBV18; no clear D. The length of the CDR3 is 15 residues. Per germline, CDR1 KGHSH and CDR2 LQKENI. V shed 1 base and J shed 7 bases, with 11 bases lying between them. CDR3 sequence: CASSPLWTGNSPLHF. CDR3 in DNA: TGTGCCAGCTCACCACTTTGGACGGGGAATTCACCCCTCCACTTT.

The chain combines TRBV21-1 with TRBJ1-2; the table's D gene call, TRBD1, was not cross checked with the DNA. TRBV21-1 is flagged as a pseudogene. This CDR3 spans 13 amino acids. DNA of the CDR3: TGTGCCCCCCAGGACAGGTTTTTGGGTGGCTACACCTTC. Translating gives CAPQDRFLGGYTF.

The chain recombines TRBV11-3 with TRBJ2-1; 8 bases are a match to TRBD1. Germline-derived CDR1 and CDR2 are SGHNT and YENEEA. The CDR3 has 14 amino acids. Germline trimming cut 1 base from V and 7 bases from J; bases unmatched to any gene: 3. The DNA of the CDR3 is TGTGCCAGCAGCTTAGGACAGGGGAGAAATGAGCAGTTCTTC. It specifies CASSLGQGRNEQFF.

V usage is TRBV7-2 and J usage is TRBJ2-2, with 9 positions matching TRBD1. CDR3 length equals 15 residues. Trimming cost V 5 bases and J 4 bases; bases outside gene matches: 5. Germline assignment: CDR1 SGHTA and CDR2 FQGNSA. The CDR3 bases are TGTGCCAGCAGCCTAGGGGACAGGGCCACCGGGGAGCTGTTTTTT. It is translated as CASSLGDRATGELFF. The variable domain in full, completed from reference TRBV7-2 and TRBJ2-2, reads GAGVSQSPSNKVTEKGKDVELRCDPISGHTALYWYRQSLGQGLEFLIYFQGNSAPDKSGLPSDRFSAERTGGSVSTLTIQRTQQEDSAVYLCASSLGDRATGELFFGEGSRLTVL.

This rearrangement joins TRBV9 to TRBJ1-2; tentative D call: TRBD1 (5 bases). There are 15 residues in the CDR3. V lost 0 bases and J lost 1, with 10 bases in between. Germline V gene lookup returns CDR1 SGDLS and CDR2 YYNGEE. In DNA form, the CDR3 reads TGTGCCAGCAGCGTAGCGACAGACCTTAACTATGGCTACACCTTC. It yields the protein CASSVATDLNYGYTF.

CDR3 region: CASSLGGIGEQFF. CDR3 bases: TGTGCCAGCAGCTTGGGGGGCATCGGTGAGCAGTTCTTC. The V gene is TRBV5-5, the J gene TRBJ2-1; possible D gene TRBD1, 5 bases. CDR1 and CDR2 from the germline V gene are SGHKS and YYEKEE (reference sequence). The CDR3 spans 13 residues. V was shortened by 0 bases and J by 9 bases, with 10 bases between the two germline ends.